This T cell receptor (beta chain) was profiled in a study of TIL therapy for anti-PD-1-resistant metastatic lung cancer. For the study at large: Patients had a median age of approximately 50 years (range roughly 35-85). Tumors carried a median about 1.5 non-synonymous mutations per megabase.

V gave up 7 bases and J gave up 1 base, with 14 bases separating them. Germline CDR1 is LNHDA and CDR2 is SQIVND (reference sequence). The CDR3 consists of 14 residues. Regarding time point: pre-treatment sample, taken before nivolumab and TIL therapy. Adults with stage 4 NSCLC were enrolled in a phase I trial. Sequencing used immunoSEQ v3. Survey-level samples got 1.5 million to 2.5 million read pairs; deep-level samples got about 5-6.5 million. Method: immunoSEQ multiplex PCR; TCRdb's copy keeps in-frame clones and lacks some. The sample includes 55,000 to 70,000 clones, 80% to 90% seen only once; the top ten take approximately 2.8%.

The V call is TRBV19, the J call TRBJ2-7, with D possibly TRBD2 on 6 matching bases. The material sequenced was blood, taken at baseline. This TCR was sampled from a person aged 25-85 years with non-small cell lung cancer. For the CDR3, the DNA is TGTGCCAGTAAGGTGGGCGGGGAGTCCTACGAGCAGTACTTC. Its translation is CASKVGGESYEQYF.